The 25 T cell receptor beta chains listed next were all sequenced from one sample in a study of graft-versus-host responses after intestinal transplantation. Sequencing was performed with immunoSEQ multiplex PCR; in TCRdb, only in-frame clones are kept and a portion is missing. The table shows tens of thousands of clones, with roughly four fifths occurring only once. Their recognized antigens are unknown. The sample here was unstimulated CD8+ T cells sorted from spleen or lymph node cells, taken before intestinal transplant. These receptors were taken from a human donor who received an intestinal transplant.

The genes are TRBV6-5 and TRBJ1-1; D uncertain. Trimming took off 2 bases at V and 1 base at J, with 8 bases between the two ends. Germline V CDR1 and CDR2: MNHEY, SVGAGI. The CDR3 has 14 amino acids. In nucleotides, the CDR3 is TGTGCCAGCAGTTACGGTGGCAGGAACACTGAAGCTTTCTTT. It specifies CASSYGGRNTEAFF.

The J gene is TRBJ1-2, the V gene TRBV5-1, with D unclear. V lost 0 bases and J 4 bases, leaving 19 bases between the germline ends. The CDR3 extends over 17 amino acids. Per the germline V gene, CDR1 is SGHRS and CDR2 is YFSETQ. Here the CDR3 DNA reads TGCGCCAGCAGCTTGGTCCTGGAGGGCGGGTTGGGCTATGGCTACACCTTC. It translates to CASSLVLEGGLGYGYTF.

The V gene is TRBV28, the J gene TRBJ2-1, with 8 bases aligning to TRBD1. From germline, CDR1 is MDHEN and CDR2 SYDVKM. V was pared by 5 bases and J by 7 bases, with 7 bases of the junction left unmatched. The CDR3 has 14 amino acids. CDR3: CASSPRGRRNEQFF. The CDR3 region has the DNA TGTGCCAGCAGTCCCAGGGGGCGGCGAAATGAGCAGTTCTTC.

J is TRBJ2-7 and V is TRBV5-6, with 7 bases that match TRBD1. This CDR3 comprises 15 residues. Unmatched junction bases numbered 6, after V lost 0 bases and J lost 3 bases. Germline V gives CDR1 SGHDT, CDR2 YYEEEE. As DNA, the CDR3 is TGTGCCAGCAGCTTGGAGAGACAGGGAGACTACGAGCAGTACTTC. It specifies CASSLERQGDYEQYF.

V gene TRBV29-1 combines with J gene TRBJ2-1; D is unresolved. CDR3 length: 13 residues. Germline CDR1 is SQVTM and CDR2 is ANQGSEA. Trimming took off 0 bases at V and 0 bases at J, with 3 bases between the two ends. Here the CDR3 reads CSVEDASYNEQFF. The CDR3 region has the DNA TGCAGCGTTGAAGACGCCTCCTACAATGAGCAGTTCTTC.

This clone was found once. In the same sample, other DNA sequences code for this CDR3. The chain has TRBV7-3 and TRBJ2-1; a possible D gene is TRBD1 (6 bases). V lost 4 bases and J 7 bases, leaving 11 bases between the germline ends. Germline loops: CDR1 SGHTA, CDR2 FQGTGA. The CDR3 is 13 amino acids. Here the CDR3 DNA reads TGTGCCAGCAGCTCACAGGGTAGGAATGAGCAGTTCTTC. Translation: CASSSQGRNEQFF.

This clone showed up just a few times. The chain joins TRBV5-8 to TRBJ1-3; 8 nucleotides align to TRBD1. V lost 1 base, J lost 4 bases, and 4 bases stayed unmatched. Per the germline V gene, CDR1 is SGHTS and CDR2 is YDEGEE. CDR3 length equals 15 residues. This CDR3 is CASSLRTGRGNTIYF. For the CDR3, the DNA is TGTGCCAGCAGCTTGCGGACAGGGAGAGGAAACACCATATATTTT. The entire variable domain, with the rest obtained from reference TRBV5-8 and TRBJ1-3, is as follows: EAGVTQSPTHLIKTRGQQATLRCSPISGHTSVYWYQQALGLGLQFLLWYDEGEERNRGNFPPRFSGRQFPNYSSELNVNALELEDSALYLCASSLRTGRGNTIYFGEGSWLTVV.

CDR3 amino acids: CASSLVISTDTQYF. The DNA for the CDR3 is TGCGCCAGCAGCTTGGTCATCAGCACAGATACGCAGTATTTT. This chain joins TRBV5-1 and TRBJ2-3; D ambiguous. The germline V gene encodes CDR1 SGHRS and CDR2 YFSETQ. V lost 0 bases and J 0 bases, leaving 5 bases between the germline ends. The CDR3 runs to 14 residues.

The CDR3 loop is CASSWTSGRLHEQFF. For the CDR3, the DNA is TGTGCCAGCAGTTGGACTAGCGGGAGACTACATGAGCAGTTCTTC. The gene calls are TRBV6-6 and TRBJ2-1, with 13 bases that match TRBD2. This CDR3 contains 15 residues. The J segment lost 8 bases and the V segment lost 4 bases, leaving 5 bases of the junction unmatched. Germline V gene sequence: CDR1 MNHNY, CDR2 SVGAGI (reference sequence).

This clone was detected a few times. The CDR3 here is CATKDDRGSGYTF. The DNA of the CDR3 is TGTGCCACCAAAGACGACAGGGGGAGTGGCTACACCTTC. This chain connects TRBV2 to TRBJ1-2; 9 nucleotides align to TRBD1. CDR1 SNHLY and CDR2 FYNNEI come from the germline V gene. The CDR3 spans 13 residues. J lost 7 bases, V lost 10 bases, and 10 bases had no gene match.

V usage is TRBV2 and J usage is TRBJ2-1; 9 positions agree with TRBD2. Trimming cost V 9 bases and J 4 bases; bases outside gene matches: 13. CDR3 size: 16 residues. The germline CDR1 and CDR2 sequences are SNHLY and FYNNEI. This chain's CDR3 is CASTPKGTSLYNEQFF. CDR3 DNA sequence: TGTGCCAGTACTCCGAAGGGGACTAGCTTGTACAATGAGCAGTTCTTC. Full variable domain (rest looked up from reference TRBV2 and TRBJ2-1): EPEVTQTPSHQVTQMGQEVILRCVPISNHLYFYWYRQILGQKVEFLVSFYNNEISEKSEIFDDQFSVERPDGSNFTLKIRSTKLEDSAMYFCASTPKGTSLYNEQFFGPGTRLTVL.

In nucleotides, the CDR3 is TGTGCCAGCAGCCGAGCGCAGGGGGTAAACAGCGGCACACGGGATGAGCAGTTCTTC. This translates into CASSRAQGVNSGTRDEQFF. This chain uses TRBV13 with TRBJ2-1; 7 positions agree with TRBD1. V lost 5 bases, J lost 8 bases, and 24 bases stayed unmatched. This CDR3 comprises 19 residues. Germline values: CDR1 PRHDT, CDR2 FYEKMQ (reference sequence).

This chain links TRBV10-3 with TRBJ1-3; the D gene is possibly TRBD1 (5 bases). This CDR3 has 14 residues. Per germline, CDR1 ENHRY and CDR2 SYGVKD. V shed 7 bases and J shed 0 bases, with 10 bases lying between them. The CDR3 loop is CAITADTSGNTIYF. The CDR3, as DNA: TGTGCCATCACCGCGGACACCTCTGGAAACACCATATATTTT.

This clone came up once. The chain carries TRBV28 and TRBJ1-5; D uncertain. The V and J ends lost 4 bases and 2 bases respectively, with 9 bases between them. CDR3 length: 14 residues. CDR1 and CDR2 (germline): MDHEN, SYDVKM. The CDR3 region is CASSSSVGNQPQHF. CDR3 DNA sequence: TGTGCCAGCAGTTCCTCGGTGGGCAATCAGCCCCAGCATTTT.

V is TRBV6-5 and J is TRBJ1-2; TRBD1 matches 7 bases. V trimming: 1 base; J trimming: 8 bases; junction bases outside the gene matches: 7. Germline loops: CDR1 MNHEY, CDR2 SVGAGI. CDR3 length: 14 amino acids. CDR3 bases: TGTGCCAGCAGTTACTATGGGACAGCGGAGGGCTACACCTTC. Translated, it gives CASSYYGTAEGYTF.

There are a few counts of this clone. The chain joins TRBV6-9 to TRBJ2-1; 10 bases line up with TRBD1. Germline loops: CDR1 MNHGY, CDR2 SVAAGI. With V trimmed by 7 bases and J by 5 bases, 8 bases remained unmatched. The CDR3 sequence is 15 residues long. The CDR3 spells CASTHWDRGNNEQFF. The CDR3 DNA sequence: TGTGCCAGCACCCACTGGGACAGGGGAAACAATGAGCAGTTCTTC.

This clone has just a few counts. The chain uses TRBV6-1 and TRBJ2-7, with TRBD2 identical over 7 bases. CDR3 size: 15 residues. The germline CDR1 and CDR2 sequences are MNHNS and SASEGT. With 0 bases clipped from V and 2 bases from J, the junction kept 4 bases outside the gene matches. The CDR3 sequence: CASSEAAGLPYEQYF. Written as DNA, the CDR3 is TGTGCCAGCAGTGAAGCAGCGGGGCTACCCTACGAGCAGTACTTC.

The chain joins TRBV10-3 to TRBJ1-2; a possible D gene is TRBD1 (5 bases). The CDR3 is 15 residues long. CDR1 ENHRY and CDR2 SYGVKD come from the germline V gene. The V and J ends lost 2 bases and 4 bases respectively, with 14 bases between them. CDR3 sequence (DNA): TGTGCCATCAGTGAGGTCCCGGGGACCTCCTATGGCTACACCTTC. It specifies CAISEVPGTSYGYTF.

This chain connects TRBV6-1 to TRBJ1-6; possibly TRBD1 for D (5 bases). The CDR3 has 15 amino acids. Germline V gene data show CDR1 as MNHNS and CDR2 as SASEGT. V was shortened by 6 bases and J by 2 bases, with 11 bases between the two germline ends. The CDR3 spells CASSLEGAYNSPLHF. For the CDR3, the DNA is TGTGCCAGCAGCCTGGAAGGGGCCTATAATTCACCCCTCCACTTT.

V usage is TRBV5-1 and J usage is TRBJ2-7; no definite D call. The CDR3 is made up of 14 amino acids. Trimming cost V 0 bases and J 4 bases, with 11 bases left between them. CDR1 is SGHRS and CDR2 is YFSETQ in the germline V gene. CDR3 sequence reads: CASSLEGETYEQYF. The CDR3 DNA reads TGCGCCAGCAGCTTGGAAGGAGAAACATACGAGCAGTACTTC.

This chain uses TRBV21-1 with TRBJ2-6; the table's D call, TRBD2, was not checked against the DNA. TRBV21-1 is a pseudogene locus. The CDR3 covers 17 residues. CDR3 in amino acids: CASSKGRGISGANVLTF. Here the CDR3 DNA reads TGTGCCAGCAGCAAAGGTCGGGGGATCTCTGGGGCCAACGTCCTGACTTTC.

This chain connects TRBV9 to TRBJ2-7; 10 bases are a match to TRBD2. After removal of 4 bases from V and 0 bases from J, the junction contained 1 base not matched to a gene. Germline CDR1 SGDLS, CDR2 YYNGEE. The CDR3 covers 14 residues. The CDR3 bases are TGTGCCAGCAGCCCTAGCGGGAGCTCCTACGAGCAGTACTTC. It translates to CASSPSGSSYEQYF.

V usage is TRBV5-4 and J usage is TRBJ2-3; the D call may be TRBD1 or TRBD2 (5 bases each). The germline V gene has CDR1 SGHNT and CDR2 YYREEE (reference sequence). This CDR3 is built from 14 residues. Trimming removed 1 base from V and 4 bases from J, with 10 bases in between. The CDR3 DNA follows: TGTGCCAGCAGCTTGTGGGGGTATCCAGATACGCAGTATTTT. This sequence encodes CASSLWGYPDTQYF. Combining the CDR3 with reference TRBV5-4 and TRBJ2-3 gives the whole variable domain ETGVTQSPTHLIKTRGQQVTLRCSSQSGHNTVSWYQQALGQGPQFIFQYYREEENGRGNFPPRFSGLQFPNYSSELNVNALELDDSALYLCASSLWGYPDTQYFGPGTRLTVL.

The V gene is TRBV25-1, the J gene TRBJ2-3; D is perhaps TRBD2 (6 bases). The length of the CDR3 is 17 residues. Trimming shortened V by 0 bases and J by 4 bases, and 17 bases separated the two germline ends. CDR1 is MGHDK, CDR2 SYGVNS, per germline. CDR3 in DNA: TGTGCCAGCAGTGAATACGGGGCACAACCGGGGGCAGATACGCAGTATTTT. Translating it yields CASSEYGAQPGADTQYF.

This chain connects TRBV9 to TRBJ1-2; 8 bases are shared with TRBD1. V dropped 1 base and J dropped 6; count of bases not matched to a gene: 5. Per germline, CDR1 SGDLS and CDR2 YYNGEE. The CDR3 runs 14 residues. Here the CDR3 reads CASSVTRTGNGYTF. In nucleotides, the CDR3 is TGTGCCAGCAGCGTAACTCGGACAGGGAATGGCTACACCTTC.